The entry that follows covers one T cell receptor beta chain sequence. What it recognizes is unknown. Trimming took off 2 bases at V and 2 bases at J, with 12 bases between the two ends. The CDR3 extends over 15 amino acids. Per the germline V gene, CDR1 is MGHDK and CDR2 is SYGVNS. This entry is derived from a study of T cell repertoires in cytomegalovirus infection. Study-wide background: Public TCR beta signatures marked donors with CMV infection and the matching HLA.

Whole-study results and caveats: People with CMV and the relevant HLA were identified by cumulative public TCR beta family frequency.

TCRdb reprocessed the reads with MiXCR, giving one entry per CDR3 protein. The data show some 240,000 distinct CDR3 sequences, with 15% to 20% seen just once and about 45% held by the top ten. V and J are TRBV25-1 and TRBJ2-5; D is perhaps TRBD1 (6 bases). This receptor was taken from a human donor in good health (CMV status not recorded). Some clones in this sample may be carry-over from other donors' samples. The sample comprised CD8+ T cells from PBMCs. CDR3 sequence (DNA): TGTGCCAGCAGTGAAGCAGGGGACATTCAAGAGACCCAGTACTTC. Residues: CASSEAGDIQETQYF.